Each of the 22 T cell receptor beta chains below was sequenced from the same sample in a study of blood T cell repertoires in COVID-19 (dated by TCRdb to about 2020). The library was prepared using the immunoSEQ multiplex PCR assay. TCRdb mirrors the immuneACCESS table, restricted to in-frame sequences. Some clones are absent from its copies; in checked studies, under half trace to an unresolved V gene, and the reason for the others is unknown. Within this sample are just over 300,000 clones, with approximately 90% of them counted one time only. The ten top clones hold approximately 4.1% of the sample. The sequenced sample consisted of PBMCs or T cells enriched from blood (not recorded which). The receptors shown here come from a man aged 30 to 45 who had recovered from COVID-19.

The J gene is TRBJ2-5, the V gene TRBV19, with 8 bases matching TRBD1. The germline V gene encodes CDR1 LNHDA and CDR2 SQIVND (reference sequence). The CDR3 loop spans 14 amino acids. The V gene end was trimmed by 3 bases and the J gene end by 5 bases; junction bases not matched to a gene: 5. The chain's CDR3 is CASSMQGAMETQYF. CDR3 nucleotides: TGTGCCAGTAGTATGCAGGGGGCGATGGAGACCCAGTACTTC.

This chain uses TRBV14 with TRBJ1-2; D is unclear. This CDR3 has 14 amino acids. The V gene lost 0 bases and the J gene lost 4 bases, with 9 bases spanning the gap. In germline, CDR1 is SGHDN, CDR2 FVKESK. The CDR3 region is CASSQDRGGYGYTF. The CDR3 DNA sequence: TGTGCCAGCAGCCAAGATCGGGGTGGCTATGGCTACACCTTC.

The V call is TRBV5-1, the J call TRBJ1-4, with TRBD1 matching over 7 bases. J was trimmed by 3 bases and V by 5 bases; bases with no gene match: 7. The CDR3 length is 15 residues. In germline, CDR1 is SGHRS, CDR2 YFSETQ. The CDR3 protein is CASSGGTEANEKLFF. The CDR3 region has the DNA TGCGCCAGCAGTGGGGGGACAGAAGCTAATGAAAAACTGTTTTTT.

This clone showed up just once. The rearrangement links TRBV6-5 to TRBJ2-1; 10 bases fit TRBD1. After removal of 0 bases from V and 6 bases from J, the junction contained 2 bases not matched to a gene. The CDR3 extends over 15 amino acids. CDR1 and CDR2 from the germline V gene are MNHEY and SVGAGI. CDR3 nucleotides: TGTGCCAGCAGTTACTCCCGGACAGGGGGCAATGAGCAGTTCTTC. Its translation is CASSYSRTGGNEQFF.

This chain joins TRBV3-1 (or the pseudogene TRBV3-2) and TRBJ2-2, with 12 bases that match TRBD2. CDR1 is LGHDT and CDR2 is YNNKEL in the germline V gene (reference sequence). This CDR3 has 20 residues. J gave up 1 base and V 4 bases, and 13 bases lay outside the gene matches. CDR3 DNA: TGTGCCAGCAGCCTCGGACTAGCGGGATATAAGGTCTTGAACACCGGGGAGCTGTTTTTT. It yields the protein CASSLGLAGYKVLNTGELFF.

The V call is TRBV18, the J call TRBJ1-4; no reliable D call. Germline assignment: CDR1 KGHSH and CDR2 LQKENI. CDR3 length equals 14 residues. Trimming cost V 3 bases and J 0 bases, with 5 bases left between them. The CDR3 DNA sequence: TGTGCCAGCTCACCCGGTACAACTAATGAAAAACTGTTTTTT. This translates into CASSPGTTNEKLFF.

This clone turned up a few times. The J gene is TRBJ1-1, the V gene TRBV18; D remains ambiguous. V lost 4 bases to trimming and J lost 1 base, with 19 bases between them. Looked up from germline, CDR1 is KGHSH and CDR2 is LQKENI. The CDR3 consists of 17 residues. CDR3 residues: CASSQLESGVRNTEAFF. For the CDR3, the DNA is TGTGCCAGCTCACAACTCGAGAGCGGAGTGCGGAACACTGAAGCTTTCTTT.

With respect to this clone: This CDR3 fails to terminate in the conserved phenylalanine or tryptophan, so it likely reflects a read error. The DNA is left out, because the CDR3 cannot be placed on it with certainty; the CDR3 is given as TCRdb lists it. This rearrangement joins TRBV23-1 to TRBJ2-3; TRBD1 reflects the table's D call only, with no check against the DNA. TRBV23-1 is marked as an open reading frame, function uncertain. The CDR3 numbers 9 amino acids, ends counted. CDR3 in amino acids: CASTTGTRG.

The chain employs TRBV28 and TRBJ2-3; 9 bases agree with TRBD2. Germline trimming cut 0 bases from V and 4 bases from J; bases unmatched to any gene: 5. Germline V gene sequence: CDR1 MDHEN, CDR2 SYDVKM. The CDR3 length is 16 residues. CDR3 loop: CASSLWAGGFADTQYF. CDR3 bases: TGTGCCAGCAGTTTATGGGCGGGGGGGTTCGCAGATACGCAGTATTTT.

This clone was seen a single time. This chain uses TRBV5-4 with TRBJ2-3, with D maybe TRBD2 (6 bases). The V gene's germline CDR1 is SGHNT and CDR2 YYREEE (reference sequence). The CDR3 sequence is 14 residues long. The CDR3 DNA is TGTGCGACTAGAGCCGGATGGAGCACAGATACGCAGTATTTT. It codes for CATRAGWSTDTQYF.

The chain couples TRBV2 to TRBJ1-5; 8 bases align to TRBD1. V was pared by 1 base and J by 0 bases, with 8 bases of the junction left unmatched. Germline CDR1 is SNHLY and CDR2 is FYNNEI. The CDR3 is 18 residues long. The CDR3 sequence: CASSEDGRGRRSNQPQHF. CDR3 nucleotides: TGTGCCAGCAGTGAAGATGGCAGGGGGCGTCGTAGCAATCAGCCCCAGCATTTT.

The CDR3 here is CASSLIVGSTEAFF. The CDR3 DNA sequence: TGTGCCAGCAGCTTAATTGTGGGGAGCACTGAAGCTTTCTTT. V usage is TRBV11-2 and J usage is TRBJ1-1; D unclear. Germline V gene data show CDR1 as SGHAT and CDR2 as FQNNGV. Trimming pared 2 bases from V and 4 bases from J, leaving 11 bases between. This CDR3 region has 14 residues.

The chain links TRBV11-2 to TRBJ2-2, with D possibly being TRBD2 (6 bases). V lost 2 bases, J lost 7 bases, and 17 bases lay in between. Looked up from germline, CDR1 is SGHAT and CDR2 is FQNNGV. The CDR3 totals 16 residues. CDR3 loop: CASSLTGVGTGGELFF. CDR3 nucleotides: TGTGCCAGCAGCTTAACCGGGGTAGGGACTGGCGGGGAGCTGTTTTTT.

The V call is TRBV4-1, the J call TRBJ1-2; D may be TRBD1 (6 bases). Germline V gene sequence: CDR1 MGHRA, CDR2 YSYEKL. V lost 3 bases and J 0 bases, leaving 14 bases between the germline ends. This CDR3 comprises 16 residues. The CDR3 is CASSHLSTGTNYGYTF. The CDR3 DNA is TGCGCCAGCAGCCATTTATCTACAGGGACTAACTATGGCTACACCTTC.

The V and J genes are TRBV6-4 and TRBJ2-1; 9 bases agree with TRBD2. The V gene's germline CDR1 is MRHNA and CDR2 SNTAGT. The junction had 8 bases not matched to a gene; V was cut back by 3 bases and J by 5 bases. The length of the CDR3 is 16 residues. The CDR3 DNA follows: TGTGCCAGCAGTGATCTTACTAGCGGGTATAACAATGAGCAGTTCTTC. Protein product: CASSDLTSGYNNEQFF.

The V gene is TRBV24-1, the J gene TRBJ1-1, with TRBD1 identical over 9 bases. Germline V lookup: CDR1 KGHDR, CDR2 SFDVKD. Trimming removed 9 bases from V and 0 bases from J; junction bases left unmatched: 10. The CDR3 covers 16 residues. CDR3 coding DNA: TGTGCCACCTCCGGGACAGGGCGCTCCATGAACACTGAAGCTTTCTTT. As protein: CATSGTGRSMNTEAFF.

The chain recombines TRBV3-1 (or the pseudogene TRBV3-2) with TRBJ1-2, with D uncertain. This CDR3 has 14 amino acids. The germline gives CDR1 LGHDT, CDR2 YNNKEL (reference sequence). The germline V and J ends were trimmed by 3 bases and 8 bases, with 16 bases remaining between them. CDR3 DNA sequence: TGTGCCAGCAGCCAGAGAGGGATGGATGAAGGCTACACCTTC. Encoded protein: CASSQRGMDEGYTF.

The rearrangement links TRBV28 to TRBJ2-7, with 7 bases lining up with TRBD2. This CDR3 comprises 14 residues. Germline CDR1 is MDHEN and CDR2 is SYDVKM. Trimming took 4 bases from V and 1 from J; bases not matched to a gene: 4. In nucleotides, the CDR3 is TGTGCCAGCAGTTATGAGGGAGGGTCCTACGAGCAGTACTTC. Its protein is CASSYEGGSYEQYF.

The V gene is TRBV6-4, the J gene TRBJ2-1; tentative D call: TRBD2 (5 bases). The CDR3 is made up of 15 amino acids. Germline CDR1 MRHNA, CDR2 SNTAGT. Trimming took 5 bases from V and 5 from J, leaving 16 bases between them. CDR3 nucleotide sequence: TGTGCCAGCAGTCTCGAGATAGCGATGAACAATGAGCAGTTCTTC. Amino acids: CASSLEIAMNNEQFF.

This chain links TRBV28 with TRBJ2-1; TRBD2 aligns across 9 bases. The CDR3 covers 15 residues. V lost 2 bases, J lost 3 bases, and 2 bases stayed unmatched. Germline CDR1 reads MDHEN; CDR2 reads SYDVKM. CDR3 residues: CASSLAGGSYNEQFF. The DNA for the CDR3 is TGTGCCAGCAGTTTAGCGGGGGGGAGCTACAATGAGCAGTTCTTC.

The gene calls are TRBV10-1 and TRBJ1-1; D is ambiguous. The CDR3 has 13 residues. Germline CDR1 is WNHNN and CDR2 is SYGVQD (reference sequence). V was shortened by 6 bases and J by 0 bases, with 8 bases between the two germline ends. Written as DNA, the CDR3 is TGCGCCAGCAGCCTAAAACTGAACACTGAAGCTTTCTTT. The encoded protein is CASSLKLNTEAFF.

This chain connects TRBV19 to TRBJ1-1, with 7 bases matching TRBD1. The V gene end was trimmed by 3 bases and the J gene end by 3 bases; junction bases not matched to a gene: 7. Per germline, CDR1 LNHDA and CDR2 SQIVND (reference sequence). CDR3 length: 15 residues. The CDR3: CASSMDRRIDTEAFF. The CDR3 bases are TGTGCCAGTAGTATGGACAGGAGGATAGACACTGAAGCTTTCTTT.